The sequence of this TCR beta chain was determined in a study of Graves' ophthalmopathy and Graves' hyperthyroidism. The overall study: At initial diagnosis, peripheral blood was obtained, and this preceded any treatment.

RNA transcripts provided the template for amplifying TCR beta CDR3 regions. HTBI-primed first-round RT-PCR preceded second-round multiplex PCR. Via MiXCR, TCRdb re-called the multiplex PCR reads, giving one row per CDR3 protein. The sample consists of 240,000 or so distinct CDR3 sequences, roughly 50% of them appearing once. This clonotype was detected a few times. The germline gives CDR1 DFQATT, CDR2 SNEGSKA (reference sequence). CDR3 length: 15 residues. The V end was cut by 2 bases, the J end by 0 bases, with 13 bases between. Thyroid ultrasound, orbital computed tomography, TRAb, serum thyroxine and clinical symptoms formed the basis of diagnosis.

V and J are TRBV20-1 and TRBJ1-2; D is possibly TRBD1 (6 bases). The TCR was taken from an adult man with Graves' ophthalmopathy. The sequencing sample was made of peripheral blood. The CDR3 here is CSARSAGTPNYGYTF. In DNA, the CDR3 is TGCAGTGCTAGATCCGCCGGGACACCTAACTATGGCTACACCTTC.